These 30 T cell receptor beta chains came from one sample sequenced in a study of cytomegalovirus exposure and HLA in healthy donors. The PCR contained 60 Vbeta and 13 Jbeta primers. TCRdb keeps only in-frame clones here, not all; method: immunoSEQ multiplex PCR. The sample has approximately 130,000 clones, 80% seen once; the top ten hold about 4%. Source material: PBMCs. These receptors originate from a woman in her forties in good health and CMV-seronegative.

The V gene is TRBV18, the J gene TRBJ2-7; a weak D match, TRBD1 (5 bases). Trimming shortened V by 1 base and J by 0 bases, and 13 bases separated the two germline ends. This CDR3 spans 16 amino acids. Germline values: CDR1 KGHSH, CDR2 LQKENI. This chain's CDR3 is CASSPREAGNSYEQYF. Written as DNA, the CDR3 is TGTGCCAGCTCACCACGCGAGGCAGGGAACTCCTACGAGCAGTACTTC.

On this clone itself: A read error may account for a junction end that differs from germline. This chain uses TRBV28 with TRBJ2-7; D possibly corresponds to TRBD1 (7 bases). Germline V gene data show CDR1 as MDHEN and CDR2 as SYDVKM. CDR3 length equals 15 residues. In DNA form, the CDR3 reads TGTCCCAGCAGTTCCCCAGGAGGGGGCGCGTACGAGCAGTACTTC. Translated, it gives CPSSSPGGGAYEQYF.

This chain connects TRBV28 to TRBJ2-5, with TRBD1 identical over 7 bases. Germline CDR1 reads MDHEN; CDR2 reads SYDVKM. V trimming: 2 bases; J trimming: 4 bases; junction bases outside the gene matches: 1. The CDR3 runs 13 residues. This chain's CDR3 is CASSLGTVETQYF. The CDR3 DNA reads TGTGCCAGCAGTTTAGGGACAGTAGAGACCCAGTACTTC.

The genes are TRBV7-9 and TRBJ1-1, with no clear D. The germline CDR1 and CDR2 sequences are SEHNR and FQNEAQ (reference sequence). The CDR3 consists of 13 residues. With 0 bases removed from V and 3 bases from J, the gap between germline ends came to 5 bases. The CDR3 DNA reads TGTGCCAGCAGCTTAGCCGGGGACACTGAAGCTTTCTTT. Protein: CASSLAGDTEAFF.

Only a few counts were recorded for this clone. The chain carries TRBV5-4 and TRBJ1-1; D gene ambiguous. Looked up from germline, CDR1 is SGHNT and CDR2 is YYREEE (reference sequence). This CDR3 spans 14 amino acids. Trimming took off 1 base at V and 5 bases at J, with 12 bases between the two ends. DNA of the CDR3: TGTGCCAGCAGCTTGAGCCGGGGTGGGACTGAAGCTTTCTTT. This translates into CASSLSRGGTEAFF.

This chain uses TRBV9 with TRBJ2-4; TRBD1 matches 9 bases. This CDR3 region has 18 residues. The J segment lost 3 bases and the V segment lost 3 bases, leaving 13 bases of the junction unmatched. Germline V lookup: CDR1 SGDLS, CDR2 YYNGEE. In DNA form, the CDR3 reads TGTGCCAGCAGCGCACCCGAGGGACAGGGTAAGGGCAAAAACATTCAGTACTTC. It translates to CASSAPEGQGKGKNIQYF.

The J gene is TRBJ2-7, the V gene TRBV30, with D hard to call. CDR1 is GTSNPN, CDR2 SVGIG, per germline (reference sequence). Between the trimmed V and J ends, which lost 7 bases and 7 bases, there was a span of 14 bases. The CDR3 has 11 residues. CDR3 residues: CALGVTREQYF. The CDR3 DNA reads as TGTGCCTTGGGTGTGACTCGGGAGCAGTACTTC.

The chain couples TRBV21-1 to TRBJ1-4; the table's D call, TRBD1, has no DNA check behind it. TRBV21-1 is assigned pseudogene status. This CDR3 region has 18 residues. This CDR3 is CASSKSGLTDRNYEKLFF. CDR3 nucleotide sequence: TGTGCCAGCAGCAAATCGGGTTTAACCGACAGGAATTATGAAAAACTGTTTTTT.

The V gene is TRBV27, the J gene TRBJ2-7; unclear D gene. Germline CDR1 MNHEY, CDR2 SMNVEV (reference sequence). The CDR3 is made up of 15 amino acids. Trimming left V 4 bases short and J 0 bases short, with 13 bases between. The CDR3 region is CASSSSDSSSYEQYF. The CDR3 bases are TGTGCCAGCAGTTCTAGTGACTCCAGCTCCTACGAGCAGTACTTC.

In DNA, the CDR3 is TGCGCCAGCAGCCAAGATAAGGCGGGGGGAGCGACAGATACGCAGTATTTT. It yields the protein CASSQDKAGGATDTQYF. The chain employs TRBV4-1 and TRBJ2-3; 8 bases agree with TRBD2. V dropped 0 bases and J dropped 3; count of bases not matched to a gene: 8. CDR3 length: 17 amino acids. Germline CDR1 reads MGHRA; CDR2 reads YSYEKL.

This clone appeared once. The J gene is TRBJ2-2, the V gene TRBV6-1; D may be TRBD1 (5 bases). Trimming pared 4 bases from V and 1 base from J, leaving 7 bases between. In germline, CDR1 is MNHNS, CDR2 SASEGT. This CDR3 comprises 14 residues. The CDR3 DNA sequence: TGTGCCAGCAGTGCCGGACAGAACACCGGGGAGCTGTTTTTT. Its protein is CASSAGQNTGELFF.

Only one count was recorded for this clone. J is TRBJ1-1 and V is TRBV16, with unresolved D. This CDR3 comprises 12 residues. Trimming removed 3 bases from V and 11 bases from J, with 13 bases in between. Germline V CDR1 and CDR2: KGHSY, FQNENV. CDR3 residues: CASSQPRSAAFF. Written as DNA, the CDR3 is TGTGCCAGCAGCCAGCCGAGGTCGGCGGCTTTCTTT.

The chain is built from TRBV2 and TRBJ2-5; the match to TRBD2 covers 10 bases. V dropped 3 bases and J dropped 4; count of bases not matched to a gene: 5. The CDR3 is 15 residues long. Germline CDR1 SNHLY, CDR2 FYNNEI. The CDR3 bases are TGTGCCAGCAGTGATTGGCTAGCGGGGGCAGAGACCCAGTACTTC. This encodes CASSDWLAGAETQYF.

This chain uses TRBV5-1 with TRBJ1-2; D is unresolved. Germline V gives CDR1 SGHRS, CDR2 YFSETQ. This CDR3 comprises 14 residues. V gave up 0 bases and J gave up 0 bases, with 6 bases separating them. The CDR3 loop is CASSLDSSNYGYTF. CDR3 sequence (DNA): TGCGCCAGCAGCTTGGACAGCTCTAACTATGGCTACACCTTC. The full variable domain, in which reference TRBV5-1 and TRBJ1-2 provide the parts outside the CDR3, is KAGVTQTPRYLIKTRGQQVTLSCSPISGHRSVSWYQQTPGQGLQFLFEYFSETQRNKGNFPGRFSGRQFSNSRSEMNVSTLELGDSALYLCASSLDSSNYGYTFGSGTRLTVV.

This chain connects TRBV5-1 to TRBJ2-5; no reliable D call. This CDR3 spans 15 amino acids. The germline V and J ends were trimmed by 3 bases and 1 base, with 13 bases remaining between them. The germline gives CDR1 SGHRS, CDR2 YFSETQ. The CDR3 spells CASSSMTRTQETQYF. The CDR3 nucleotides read TGCGCCAGCAGCTCTATGACTCGTACCCAAGAGACCCAGTACTTC.

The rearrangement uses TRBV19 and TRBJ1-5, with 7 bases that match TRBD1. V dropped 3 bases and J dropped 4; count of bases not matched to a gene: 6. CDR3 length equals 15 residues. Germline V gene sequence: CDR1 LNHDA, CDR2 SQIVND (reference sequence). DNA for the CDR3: TGTGCCAGTAGTATCGGACAGGCTGCAAATCAGCCCCAGCATTTT. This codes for CASSIGQAANQPQHF. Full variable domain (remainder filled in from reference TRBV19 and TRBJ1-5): DGGITQSPKYLFRKEGQNVTLSCEQNLNHDAMYWYRQDPGQGLRLIYYSQIVNDFQKGDIAEGYSVSREKKESFPLTVTSAQKNPTAFYLCASSIGQAANQPQHFGDGTRLSIL.

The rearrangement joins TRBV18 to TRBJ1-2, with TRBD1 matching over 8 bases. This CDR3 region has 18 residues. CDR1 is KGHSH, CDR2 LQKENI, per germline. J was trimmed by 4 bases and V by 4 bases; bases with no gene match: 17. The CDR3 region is CASSRAGQDPRVGYGYTF. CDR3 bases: TGTGCCAGCTCACGAGCGGGACAGGACCCGAGAGTGGGCTATGGCTACACCTTC.

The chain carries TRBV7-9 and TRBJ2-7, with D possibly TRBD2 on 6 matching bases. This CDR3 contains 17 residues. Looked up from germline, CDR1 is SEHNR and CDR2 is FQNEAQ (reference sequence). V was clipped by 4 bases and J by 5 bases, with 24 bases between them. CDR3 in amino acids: CASSSLLSSGGPDEQYF. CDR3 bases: TGTGCCAGCAGCTCCCTCCTCAGTAGCGGAGGTCCGGACGAGCAGTACTTC.

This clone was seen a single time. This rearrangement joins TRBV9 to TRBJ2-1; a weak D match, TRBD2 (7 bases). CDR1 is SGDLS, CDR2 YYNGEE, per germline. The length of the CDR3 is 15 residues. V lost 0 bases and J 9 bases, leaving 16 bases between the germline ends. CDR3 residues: CASSVVAGALTEQFF. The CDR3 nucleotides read TGTGCCAGCAGCGTAGTTGCGGGGGCTCTAACTGAGCAGTTCTTC.

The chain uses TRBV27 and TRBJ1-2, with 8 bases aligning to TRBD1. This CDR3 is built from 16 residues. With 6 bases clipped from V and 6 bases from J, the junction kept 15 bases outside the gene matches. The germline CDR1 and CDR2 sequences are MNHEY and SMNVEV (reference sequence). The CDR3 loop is CASRRGQGLSLNGYTF. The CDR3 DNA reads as TGTGCCAGCAGACGAGGACAGGGACTGTCTTTAAATGGCTACACCTTC.

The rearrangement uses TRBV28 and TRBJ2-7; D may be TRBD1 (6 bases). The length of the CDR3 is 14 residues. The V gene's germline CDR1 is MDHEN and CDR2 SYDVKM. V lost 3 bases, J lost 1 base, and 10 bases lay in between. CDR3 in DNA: TGTGCCAGCAGTTTTCCCGGACAGTCCTACGAGCAGTACTTC. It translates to CASSFPGQSYEQYF.

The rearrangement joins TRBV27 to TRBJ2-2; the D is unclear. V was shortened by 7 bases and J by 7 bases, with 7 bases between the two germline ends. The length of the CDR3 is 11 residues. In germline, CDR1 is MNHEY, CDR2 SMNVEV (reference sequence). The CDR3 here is CASIPYGELFF. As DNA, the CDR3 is TGTGCCAGCATCCCTTACGGGGAGCTGTTTTTT.

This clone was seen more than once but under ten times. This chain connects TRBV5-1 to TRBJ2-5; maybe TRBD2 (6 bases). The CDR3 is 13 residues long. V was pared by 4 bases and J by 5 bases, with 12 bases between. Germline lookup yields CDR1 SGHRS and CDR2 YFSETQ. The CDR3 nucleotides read TGCGCCAGCAGCCTTCCAGGGAGGGAGACCCAGTACTTC. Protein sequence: CASSLPGRETQYF.

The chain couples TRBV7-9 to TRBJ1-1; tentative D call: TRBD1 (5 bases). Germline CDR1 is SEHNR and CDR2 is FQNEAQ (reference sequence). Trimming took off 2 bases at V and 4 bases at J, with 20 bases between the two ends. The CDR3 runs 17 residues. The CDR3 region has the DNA TGTGCCAGCAGCTTACCCCGCGGGGGGACTCCCGGCACTGAAGCTTTCTTT. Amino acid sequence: CASSLPRGGTPGTEAFF.

The CDR3 protein is CAISQLSGENLYEQYF. The CDR3 DNA reads TGTGCCATCAGCCAATTATCGGGGGAGAACTTGTACGAGCAGTACTTC. The chain links TRBV10-3 to TRBJ2-7; D is perhaps TRBD2 (6 bases). Germline CDR1 ENHRY, CDR2 SYGVKD. V dropped 6 bases and J dropped 4 bases, with 22 bases sitting between them. The length of the CDR3 is 16 residues.

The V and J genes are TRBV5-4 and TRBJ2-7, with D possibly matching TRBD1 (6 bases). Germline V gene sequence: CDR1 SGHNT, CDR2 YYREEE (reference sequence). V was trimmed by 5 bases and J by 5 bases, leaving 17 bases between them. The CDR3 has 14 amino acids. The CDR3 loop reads CASRATGYRDEQYF. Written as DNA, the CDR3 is TGTGCCAGCAGGGCAACAGGGTATCGGGACGAGCAGTACTTC.

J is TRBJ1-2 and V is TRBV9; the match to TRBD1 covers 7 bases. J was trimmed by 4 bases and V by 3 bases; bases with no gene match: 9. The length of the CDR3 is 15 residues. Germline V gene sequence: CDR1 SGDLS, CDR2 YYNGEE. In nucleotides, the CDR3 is TGTGCCAGCAGCGCTGGGGACAGCCACTTCTATGGCTACACCTTC. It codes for CASSAGDSHFYGYTF.

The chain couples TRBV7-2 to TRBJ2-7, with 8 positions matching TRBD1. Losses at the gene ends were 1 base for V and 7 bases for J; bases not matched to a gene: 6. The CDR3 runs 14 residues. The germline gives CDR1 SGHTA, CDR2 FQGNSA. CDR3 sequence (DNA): TGTGCCAGCAGCTTAGGACAGGGGATCGGGGAGCAGTACTTC. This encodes CASSLGQGIGEQYF.

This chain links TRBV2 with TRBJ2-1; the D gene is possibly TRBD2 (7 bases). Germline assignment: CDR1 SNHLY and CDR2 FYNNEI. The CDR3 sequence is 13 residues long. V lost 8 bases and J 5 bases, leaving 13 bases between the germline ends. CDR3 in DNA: TGTGCCAGCCTGGGAGGGGGGAACAATGAGCAGTTCTTC. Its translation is CASLGGGNNEQFF.

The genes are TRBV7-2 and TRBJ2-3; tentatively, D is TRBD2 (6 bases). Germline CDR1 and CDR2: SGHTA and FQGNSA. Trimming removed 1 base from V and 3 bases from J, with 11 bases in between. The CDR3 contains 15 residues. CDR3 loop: CASSLEVGGTDTQYF. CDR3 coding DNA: TGTGCCAGCAGCTTAGAGGTGGGAGGAACAGATACGCAGTATTTT.